The 14 T cell receptor beta chains below all came from one sample that was sequenced in a study of T cell responses to AZD1222 COVID-19 vaccine. Sequenced by immunoSEQ multiplex PCR; TCRdb stores in-frame clones only, minus some. This table holds about 180,000 clones, approximately 94% found once. The specimen was peripheral blood, collected 28 days after the second AZD1222 dose. The source of these receptors is an adult who received the AZD1222 COVID-19 vaccine.

V usage is TRBV14 and J usage is TRBJ1-5, with D maybe TRBD1 (5 bases). CDR1 and CDR2 (germline): SGHDN, FVKESK. V lost 11 bases to trimming and J lost 7 bases, with 18 bases between them. The length of the CDR3 is 13 residues. The chain's CDR3 is CAGHRMLNQPQHF. The CDR3 DNA follows: TGTGCCGGTCACAGGATGCTCAACCAGCCCCAGCATTTT.

This sequence joins TRBV6-5 and TRBJ2-7; possible D gene TRBD1, 5 bases. The germline V and J ends were trimmed by 6 bases and 1 base, with 13 bases remaining between them. The CDR3 has 14 amino acids. In germline, CDR1 is MNHEY, CDR2 SVGAGI. CDR3 DNA sequence: TGTGCCAGCAGCTTCCGGCAGGGTTCCTACGAGCAGTACTTC. Translation gives CASSFRQGSYEQYF.

The chain joins TRBV27 to TRBJ2-7; no clear D. The germline V gene encodes CDR1 MNHEY and CDR2 SMNVEV (reference sequence). V was trimmed by 3 bases and J by 3 bases, leaving 9 bases between them. This CDR3 is built from 13 residues. The DNA for the CDR3 is TGTGCCAGCAGTTTGTCACGAGGCTACGAGCAGTACTTC. Encoded protein: CASSLSRGYEQYF.

V usage is TRBV2 and J usage is TRBJ1-4; no clear D gene. Germline assignment: CDR1 SNHLY and CDR2 FYNNEI. CDR3 length: 13 residues. Trimming removed 2 bases from V and 11 bases from J, with 12 bases in between. The CDR3: CASSEREMLKLFF. Here the CDR3 DNA reads TGTGCCAGCAGTGAACGGGAGATGCTGAAACTGTTTTTT.

The V and J genes are TRBV29-1 and TRBJ2-5; TRBD1 is a possible D gene (5 bases). The length of the CDR3 is 14 residues. Germline CDR1 reads SQVTM; CDR2 reads ANQGSEA. The V end was cut by 5 bases, the J end by 4 bases, with 17 bases between. The CDR3 spells CSVRFLGLGETQYF. CDR3 DNA: TGCAGCGTTCGGTTTCTGGGGCTTGGAGAGACCCAGTACTTC.

The chain is built from TRBV6-6 and TRBJ1-3; a weak D match, TRBD1 (6 bases). The CDR3 covers 14 residues. The germline V gene encodes CDR1 MNHNY and CDR2 SVGAGI (reference sequence). V lost 7 bases and J 2 bases, leaving 12 bases between the germline ends. DNA of the CDR3: TGTGCCAGCACCAAACAGGGCACTGGAAACACCATATATTTT. This translates into CASTKQGTGNTIYF.

A single count supports this clone. This sequence joins TRBV5-1 and TRBJ2-2; possible D gene TRBD2, 6 bases. Trimming took 4 bases from V and 8 from J, leaving 15 bases between them. The CDR3 runs to 14 residues. Per germline, CDR1 SGHRS and CDR2 YFSETQ. The CDR3, as DNA: TGCGCCAGCAGCCCCGGGGGAAGGACTGGGGAGCTGTTTTTT. It translates to CASSPGGRTGELFF.

The chain links TRBV28 to TRBJ1-4; the match to TRBD1 covers 9 bases. J gave up 5 bases and V 6 bases, and 10 bases lay outside the gene matches. The CDR3 contains 16 residues. Germline V gene lookup returns CDR1 MDHEN and CDR2 SYDVKM. The CDR3 DNA reads as TGTGCCAGCAGACCGGGACAGGGCACCGGGAATGAAAAACTGTTTTTT. Protein: CASRPGQGTGNEKLFF.

This clone was seen once. This chain connects TRBV14 to TRBJ1-1, with D possibly TRBD1 on 5 matching bases. Germline CDR1 SGHDN, CDR2 FVKESK. CDR3 length: 15 residues. The V and J ends lost 3 bases and 0 bases respectively, with 11 bases between them. This chain's CDR3 is CASSQGGALNTEAFF. For the CDR3, the DNA is TGTGCCAGCAGCCAGGGTGGGGCCCTGAACACTGAAGCTTTCTTT. The complete variable domain, with remaining parts taken from reference TRBV14 and TRBJ1-1, reads EAGVTQFPSHSVIEKGQTVTLRCDPISGHDNLYWYRRVMGKEIKFLLHFVKESKQDESGMPNNRFLAERTGGTYSTLKVQPAELEDSGVYFCASSQGGALNTEAFFGQGTRLTVV.

CDR3 amino acids: CASSKTGAWTSYEQYF. For the CDR3, the DNA is TGTGCCAGCAGTAAAACAGGGGCTTGGACCTCCTACGAGCAGTACTTC. The chain employs TRBV27 and TRBJ2-7, with 7 nucleotides matching TRBD1. Per the germline V gene, CDR1 is MNHEY and CDR2 is SMNVEV (reference sequence). Unmatched junction bases numbered 10, after V lost 5 bases and J lost 0 bases. The length of the CDR3 is 16 residues.

This clone occurred once. In DNA form, the CDR3 reads TGTGCCTGGAGTGCGACAGGGATATACAATGAGCAGTTCTTC. Translation: CAWSATGIYNEQFF. The chain joins TRBV30 to TRBJ2-1, with 7 positions matching TRBD1. After removal of 1 base from V and 4 bases from J, the junction contained 4 bases not matched to a gene. There are 14 residues in the CDR3. In germline, CDR1 is GTSNPN, CDR2 SVGIG (reference sequence).

The chain joins TRBV7-9 to TRBJ2-7; weak D call: TRBD2 (5 bases). This CDR3 is built from 15 residues. Trimming shortened V by 5 bases and J by 3 bases, and 17 bases separated the two germline ends. The germline V gene encodes CDR1 SEHNR and CDR2 FQNEAQ (reference sequence). The CDR3 DNA reads as TGTGCCAGCAGCCGGGAACTAGGACTGAACTACGAGCAGTACTTC. This translates into CASSRELGLNYEQYF.

This rearrangement joins TRBV4-1 to TRBJ1-4; TRBD1 agrees at 9 bases. CDR1 and CDR2 (germline): MGHRA, YSYEKL. The CDR3 runs 15 residues. Unmatched junction bases numbered 3, after V lost 1 base and J lost 6 bases. CDR3 in DNA: TGCGCCAGCAGCCAAGCCCGGGACAGGGATGAAAAACTGTTTTTT. It yields the protein CASSQARDRDEKLFF.

This rearrangement joins TRBV28 to TRBJ1-6, with D perhaps matching TRBD1 (6 bases). V was cut by 6 bases and J by 7 bases, with 13 bases left in between. Germline-derived CDR1 and CDR2 are MDHEN and SYDVKM. The CDR3 sequence is 14 residues long. CDR3 sequence: CASRRGQQNSPLHF. CDR3 nucleotide sequence: TGTGCCAGCAGGAGGGGACAACAGAATTCACCCCTCCACTTT. Full variable domain (outside the CDR3, taken from reference TRBV28 and TRBJ1-6): DVKVTQSSRYLVKRTGEKVFLECVQDMDHENMFWYRQDPGLGLRLIYFSYDVKMKEKGDIPEGYSVSREKKERFSLILESASTNQTSMYLCASRRGQQNSPLHFGNGTRLTVT.